One sample yielded the 25 T cell receptor beta chains listed below, sequenced in a study of control samples from healthy donors and cancer patients (dated by TCRdb to the early 2020s). Preparation of the library involved the immunoSEQ multiplex PCR assay. In its TCRdb copy, this immuneACCESS table keeps in-frame sequences only and misses some clones. Where compared with another copy, unresolved V genes explain less than half of these, and the others have no known cause. For this sample there are some 250,000 clones; roughly 82% appear just once. In total, the top ten clones hold roughly 14% of the sample. The sequenced sample was PBMCs. Receptor source: a woman aged 55-69 years with lung cancer.

The chain uses TRBV7-2 and TRBJ1-3; TRBD1 matches 9 bases. The CDR3 runs 19 residues. The germline gives CDR1 SGHTA, CDR2 FQGNSA. Unmatched junction bases numbered 12, after V lost 1 base and J lost 2 bases. CDR3 loop: CASSLVQGAFQFAGNTIYF. As DNA, the CDR3 is TGTGCCAGCAGCTTAGTACAGGGGGCCTTTCAGTTCGCTGGAAACACCATATATTTT.

The V gene is TRBV6-5, the J gene TRBJ2-5; D call uncertain. Trimming left V 6 bases short and J 2 bases short, with 4 bases between. This CDR3 region has 11 residues. Germline V lookup: CDR1 MNHEY, CDR2 SVGAGI. Written as DNA, the CDR3 is TGTGCCAGCAGAGGACAAGAGACCCAGTACTTC. Its protein is CASRGQETQYF.

The rearrangement joins TRBV7-3 to TRBJ1-2, with D uncertain. V was cut by 5 bases and J by 3 bases, with 16 bases left in between. The germline gives CDR1 SGHTA, CDR2 FQGTGA. The CDR3 totals 15 residues. The CDR3 is CASSRMAGSDYGYTF. Written as DNA, the CDR3 is TGTGCCAGCAGCCGAATGGCCGGGTCTGACTATGGCTACACCTTC.

J is TRBJ1-3 and V is TRBV6-1; 12 bases are a match to TRBD1. Per the germline V gene, CDR1 is MNHNS and CDR2 is SASEGT. V lost 2 bases to trimming and J lost 0 bases; unmatched junction nucleotides: 8. This CDR3 comprises 19 residues. CDR3 coding DNA: TGTGCCAGCAGTGAATGGGGACAGGGGGCGAACCCCTCTGGAAACACCATATATTTT. Encoded protein: CASSEWGQGANPSGNTIYF.

The chain links TRBV11-2 to TRBJ2-5; weak D call: TRBD1 (6 bases). The CDR3 is 15 residues long. The germline V gene has CDR1 SGHAT and CDR2 FQNNGV. V lost 1 base and J 2 bases, leaving 11 bases between the germline ends. The CDR3 region is CASSLVLGQQETQYF. The CDR3 bases are TGTGCCAGCAGCTTAGTTCTAGGACAGCAAGAGACCCAGTACTTC.

On this clone: This sample includes further DNA sequences coding for the same CDR3. The chain is built from TRBV11-3 and TRBJ1-5; TRBD1 might be the D (5 bases). The CDR3 runs to 16 residues. V shed 2 bases and J shed 7 bases, with 18 bases lying between them. Germline assignment: CDR1 SGHNT and CDR2 YENEEA. The CDR3 sequence is CASSLLRGGVGQPQHF. In DNA, the CDR3 is TGTGCCAGCAGCTTACTCCGGGGCGGGGTGGGGCAGCCCCAGCATTTT.

This chain joins TRBV6-5 and TRBJ1-6, with 7 bases identical to TRBD1. V was pared by 4 bases and J by 0 bases, with 3 bases of the junction left unmatched. The CDR3 contains 16 residues. From germline, CDR1 is MNHEY and CDR2 SVGAGI. CDR3 sequence (DNA): TGTGCCAGCAGTTCGGGACAGAGCTCCTATAATTCACCCCTCCACTTT. Protein: CASSSGQSSYNSPLHF.

This clone was seen more than once but under ten times. The chain has TRBV5-4 and TRBJ1-4, with D uncertain. The CDR3 is 14 amino acids. The V and J ends lost 4 bases and 4 bases respectively, with 11 bases between them. In germline, CDR1 is SGHNT, CDR2 YYREEE (reference sequence). The chain's CDR3 is CASSLGSGNEKLFF. The DNA for the CDR3 is TGTGCCAGCAGCCTTGGATCTGGTAATGAAAAACTGTTTTTT.

The rearrangement joins TRBV5-1 to TRBJ2-7; the D is unclear. CDR1 and CDR2 from the germline V gene are SGHRS and YFSETQ. The V end lost 0 bases, the J end lost 3 bases, and 10 bases lay between the germline ends. This CDR3 region has 14 residues. The CDR3 region has the DNA TGCGCCAGCAGCTTGGGGACGGAGTACTACGAGCAGTACTTC. Its translation: CASSLGTEYYEQYF.

This chain connects TRBV7-8 to TRBJ1-5; no firm D call. CDR1 SGHVS and CDR2 FQNEAQ come from the germline V gene. The CDR3 is made up of 17 amino acids. V lost 2 bases and J lost 0, with 14 bases in between. CDR3 residues: CASSLRERGFSNQPQHF. CDR3 DNA sequence: TGTGCCAGCAGCTTACGGGAGAGAGGGTTTAGCAATCAGCCCCAGCATTTT.

This chain joins TRBV28 and TRBJ1-3; D ambiguous. The V gene's germline CDR1 is MDHEN and CDR2 SYDVKM. The ends were cut back, 4 bases at V and 0 bases at J, with 10 bases in the middle. CDR3 length equals 15 residues. This chain's CDR3 is CASSSIGSSGNTIYF. The CDR3 DNA is TGTGCCAGCAGTTCAATAGGGAGCTCTGGAAACACCATATATTTT.

This chain joins TRBV5-1 and TRBJ1-1; D unresolved. Germline V gene data show CDR1 as SGHRS and CDR2 as YFSETQ. V lost 5 bases and J lost 1, with 12 bases in between. The CDR3 covers 14 residues. This chain's CDR3 is CASSLTTENTEAFF. CDR3 sequence (DNA): TGCGCCAGCAGTCTGACCACAGAGAACACTGAAGCTTTCTTT.

CDR3 DNA sequence: TGTGCCAGCAGCGTACAGTGGAACACTGAAGCTTTCTTT. Amino acids: CASSVQWNTEAFF. The J gene is TRBJ1-1, the V gene TRBV7-2; no firm D call. Trimming shortened V by 5 bases and J by 1 base, and 8 bases separated the two germline ends. The CDR3 covers 13 residues. Germline-derived CDR1 and CDR2 are SGHTA and FQGNSA. Full variable domain (outside the CDR3, taken from reference TRBV7-2 and TRBJ1-1): GAGVSQSPSNKVTEKGKDVELRCDPISGHTALYWYRQSLGQGLEFLIYFQGNSAPDKSGLPSDRFSAERTGGSVSTLTIQRTQQEDSAVYLCASSVQWNTEAFFGQGTRLTVV.

The chain links TRBV2 to TRBJ1-5; D gene ambiguous. The CDR3 spans 13 residues. Trimming cost V 3 bases and J 1 base, with 4 bases left between them. Per germline, CDR1 SNHLY and CDR2 FYNNEI. For the CDR3, the DNA is TGTGCCAGCAGTGAGGTCAGCAATCAGCCCCAGCATTTT. Amino acid sequence: CASSEVSNQPQHF.

This sequence joins TRBV24-1 and TRBJ2-5; D gene uncertain. The germline V gene encodes CDR1 KGHDR and CDR2 SFDVKD. This CDR3 has 15 amino acids. V gave up 1 base and J gave up 4 bases, with 12 bases separating them. CDR3 in amino acids: CATSDFKDTTETQYF. CDR3 DNA sequence: TGTGCCACCAGTGATTTTAAGGATACTACAGAGACCCAGTACTTC.

The rearrangement joins TRBV11-2 to TRBJ2-5; 9 positions match TRBD1. The CDR3 spans 13 residues. The V segment lost 3 bases and the J segment 7 bases; nucleotides outside the gene matches: 3. Germline V CDR1 and CDR2: SGHAT, FQNNGV. The CDR3 sequence: CASSLRQGGTQYF. Written as DNA, the CDR3 is TGTGCCAGCAGCTTGAGACAGGGGGGGACCCAGTACTTC.

The gene calls are TRBV5-1 and TRBJ2-4; no reliable D call. Germline values: CDR1 SGHRS, CDR2 YFSETQ. The CDR3 contains 11 residues. Trimming pared 0 bases from V and 7 bases from J, leaving 2 bases between. CDR3 sequence reads: CASSLDNIQYF. The CDR3 bases are TGCGCCAGCAGCTTGGATAACATTCAGTACTTC.

V usage is TRBV15 and J usage is TRBJ1-6, with D possibly matching TRBD1 (6 bases). The germline CDR1 and CDR2 sequences are LNHNV and YYDKDF (reference sequence). V lost 0 bases and J 8 bases, leaving 11 bases between the germline ends. The CDR3 spans 15 residues. The CDR3: CATSRDLGAYSPLHF. Written as DNA, the CDR3 is TGTGCCACCAGCAGAGATCTGGGGGCCTATTCACCCCTCCACTTT.

This chain joins TRBV5-4 and TRBJ2-2; TRBD2 matches at 7 bases. Per germline, CDR1 SGHNT and CDR2 YYREEE (reference sequence). The CDR3 has 17 amino acids. The V segment lost 1 base and the J segment 0 bases; nucleotides outside the gene matches: 6. CDR3 nucleotides: TGTGCCAGCAGCTTGCTCCTTAGCGGGTCGAACACCGGGGAGCTGTTTTTT. Protein product: CASSLLLSGSNTGELFF.

The chain has TRBV11-3 and TRBJ2-1; the match to TRBD2 covers 7 bases. Germline V gene data show CDR1 as SGHNT and CDR2 as YENEEA. The CDR3 covers 15 residues. With V trimmed by 0 bases and J by 9 bases, 8 bases remained unmatched. CDR3 loop: CASSLDGGGSGEQFF. The CDR3 DNA reads as TGTGCCAGCAGCTTAGATGGCGGGGGTTCGGGTGAGCAGTTCTTC.

The rearrangement uses TRBV30 and TRBJ1-2; D is possibly TRBD1 (6 bases). The CDR3 sequence is 13 residues long. Germline V gives CDR1 GTSNPN, CDR2 SVGIG (reference sequence). Trimming took off 2 bases at V and 8 bases at J, with 15 bases between the two ends. DNA of the CDR3: TGTGCCTGGAGTAACAGGGATAGCGGGGGCTACACCTTC. As protein: CAWSNRDSGGYTF.

This clone was counted ten times or more. The chain carries TRBV5-8 and TRBJ2-5; D perhaps matches TRBD1 (5 bases). The CDR3 consists of 13 residues. The germline V gene has CDR1 SGHTS and CDR2 YDEGEE. V was cut by 2 bases and J by 4 bases, with 9 bases left in between. The CDR3 reads CASSFRGGETQYF. In DNA form, the CDR3 reads TGTGCCAGCAGCTTTAGGGGTGGAGAGACCCAGTACTTC. The full variable domain, completed using reference TRBV5-8 and TRBJ2-5, is EAGVTQSPTHLIKTRGQQATLRCSPISGHTSVYWYQQALGLGLQFLLWYDEGEERNRGNFPPRFSGRQFPNYSSELNVNALELEDSALYLCASSFRGGETQYFGPGTRLLVL.

The DNA for the CDR3 is TGTGCCAGCGGACTTGGGGCAGCTAGCACAGATACGCAGTATTTT. Translating gives CASGLGAASTDTQYF. V gene TRBV9 combines with J gene TRBJ2-3, with D perhaps TRBD1 or TRBD2 (5 bases each). CDR1 is SGDLS, CDR2 YYNGEE, per germline. Trimming stripped 7 bases from V and 0 bases from J, with 15 bases between. This CDR3 has 15 amino acids. Together with reference TRBV9 and TRBJ2-3, the CDR3 gives the full variable domain: DSGVTQTPKHLITATGQRVTLRCSPRSGDLSVYWYQQSLDQGLQFLIQYYNGEERAKGNILERFSAQQFPDLHSELNLSSLELGDSALYFCASGLGAASTDTQYFGPGTRLTVL.

The chain combines TRBV5-6 with TRBJ2-7; 8 nucleotides agree with TRBD2. The CDR3 runs 14 residues. Per the germline V gene, CDR1 is SGHDT and CDR2 is YYEEEE. Trimming took 3 bases from V and 6 from J; bases not matched to a gene: 8. CDR3 in amino acids: CASSSSGGGFEQYF. The DNA for the CDR3 is TGTGCCAGCAGCTCAAGCGGGGGAGGCTTCGAGCAGTACTTC.

The rearrangement joins TRBV28 to TRBJ2-1; TRBD2 agrees at 12 bases. Germline V lookup: CDR1 MDHEN, CDR2 SYDVKM. The CDR3 is 15 amino acids. Trimming at V came to 2 bases and at J to 10 bases, leaving 6 bases not matched to a gene. The CDR3 nucleotides are TGTGCCAGCAGTTTACTAGCGGGAGGGCAGCAGGAGCAGTTCTTC. Translation: CASSLLAGGQQEQFF. Based on the CDR3 plus reference TRBV28 and TRBJ2-1, the full variable domain is DVKVTQSSRYLVKRTGEKVFLECVQDMDHENMFWYRQDPGLGLRLIYFSYDVKMKEKGDIPEGYSVSREKKERFSLILESASTNQTSMYLCASSLLAGGQQEQFFGPGTRLTVL.